The present T cell receptor (beta chain) was sequenced within a study of STAT5B mutations in CD4+ large granular lymphocyte leukemia. Study results and limitations: Patient CD4-sorted repertoires looked more clonal than healthy CD4+ repertoires, even without putative leukemic clones. 8/27 top patient clones versus 2/35 control clones were TRBV06-family.

Germline V gives CDR1 MNHEY, CDR2 SMNVEV (reference sequence). The CDR3 consists of 14 residues. V lost 4 bases, J lost 5 bases, and 4 bases stayed unmatched. Original data processing: Productive clonotypes were detectable down to 2.59 x 10-5 frequency. The repertoire was sequenced with immunoSEQ multiplex PCR; TCRdb's copy has only in-frame clones and lacks some. V and J calls and clone size come straight from that table; D and trimming were deduced from the DNA. The repertoire holds more than 35,000 clones, with about 82% as singletons. This clone showed up just once. Antigen unknown. The chain carries TRBV27 and TRBJ1-2; 10 nucleotides line up with TRBD1. Sample: CD4+ T cells from blood buffy coats. This clonotype originated in a human donor in good health. This CDR3 reads CASSYWGQGYGYTF. DNA of the CDR3: TGTGCCAGCAGTTATTGGGGACAGGGGTATGGCTACACCTTC.